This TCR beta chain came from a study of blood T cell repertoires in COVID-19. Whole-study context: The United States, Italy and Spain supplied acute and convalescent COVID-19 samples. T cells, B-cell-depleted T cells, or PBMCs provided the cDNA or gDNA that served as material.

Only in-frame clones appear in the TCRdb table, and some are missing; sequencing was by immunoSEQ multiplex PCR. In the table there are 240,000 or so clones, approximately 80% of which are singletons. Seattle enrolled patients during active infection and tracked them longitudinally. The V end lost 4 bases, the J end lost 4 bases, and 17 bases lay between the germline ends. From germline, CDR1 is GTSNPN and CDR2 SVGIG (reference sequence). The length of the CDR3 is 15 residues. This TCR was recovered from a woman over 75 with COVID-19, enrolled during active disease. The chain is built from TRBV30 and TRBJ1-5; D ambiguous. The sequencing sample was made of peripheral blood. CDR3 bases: TGTGCCTGGACGCCGGGTGGAGGGAGTAATCAGCCCCAGCATTTT. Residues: CAWTPGGGSNQPQHF.